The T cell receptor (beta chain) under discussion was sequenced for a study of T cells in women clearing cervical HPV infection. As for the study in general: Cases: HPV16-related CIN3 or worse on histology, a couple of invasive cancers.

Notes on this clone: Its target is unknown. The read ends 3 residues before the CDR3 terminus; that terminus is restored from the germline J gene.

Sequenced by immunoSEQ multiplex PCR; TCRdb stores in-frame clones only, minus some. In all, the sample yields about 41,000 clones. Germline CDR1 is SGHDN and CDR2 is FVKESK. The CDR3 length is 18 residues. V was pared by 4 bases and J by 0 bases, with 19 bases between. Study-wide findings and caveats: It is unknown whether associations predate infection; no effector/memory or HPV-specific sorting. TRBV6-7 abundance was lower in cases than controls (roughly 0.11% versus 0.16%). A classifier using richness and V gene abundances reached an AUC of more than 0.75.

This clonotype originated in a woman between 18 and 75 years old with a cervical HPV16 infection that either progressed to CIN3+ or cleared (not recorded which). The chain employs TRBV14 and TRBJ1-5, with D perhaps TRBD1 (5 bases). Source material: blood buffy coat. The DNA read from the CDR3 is TGTGCCAGCAGCCCTTACCGCACCAGGGTGGGTAGCAATCAGCCC. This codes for CASSPYRTRVGSNQP. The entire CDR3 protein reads CASSPYRTRVGSNQPQHF.